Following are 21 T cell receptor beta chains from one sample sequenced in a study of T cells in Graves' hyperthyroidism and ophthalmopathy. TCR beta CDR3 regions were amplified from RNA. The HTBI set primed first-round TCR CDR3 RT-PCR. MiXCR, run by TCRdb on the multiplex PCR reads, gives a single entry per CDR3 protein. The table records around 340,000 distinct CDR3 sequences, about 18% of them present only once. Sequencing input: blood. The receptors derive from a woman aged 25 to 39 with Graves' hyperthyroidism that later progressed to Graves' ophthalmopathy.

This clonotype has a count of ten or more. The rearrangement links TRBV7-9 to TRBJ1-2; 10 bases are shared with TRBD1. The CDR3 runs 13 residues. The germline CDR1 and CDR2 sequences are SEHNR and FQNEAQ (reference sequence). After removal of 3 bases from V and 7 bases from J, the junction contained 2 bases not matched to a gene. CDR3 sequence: CASSFGQGGGYTF. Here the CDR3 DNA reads TGTGCCAGCAGCTTCGGACAGGGGGGTGGCTACACCTTC. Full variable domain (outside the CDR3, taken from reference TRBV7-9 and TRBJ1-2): DTGVSQNPRHKITKRGQNVTFRCDPISEHNRLYWYRQTLGQGPEFLTYFQNEAQLEKSRLLSDRFSAERPKGSFSTLEIQRTEQGDSAMYLCASSFGQGGGYTFGSGTRLTVV.

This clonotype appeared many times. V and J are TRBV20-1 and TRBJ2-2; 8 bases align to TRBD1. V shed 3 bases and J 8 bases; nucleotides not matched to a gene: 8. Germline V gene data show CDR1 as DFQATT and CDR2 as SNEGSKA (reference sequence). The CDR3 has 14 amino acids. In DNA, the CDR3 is TGCAGTGCTAGGGATACAGGGGGTAAAGGGGAGCTGTTTTTT. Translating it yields CSARDTGGKGELFF.

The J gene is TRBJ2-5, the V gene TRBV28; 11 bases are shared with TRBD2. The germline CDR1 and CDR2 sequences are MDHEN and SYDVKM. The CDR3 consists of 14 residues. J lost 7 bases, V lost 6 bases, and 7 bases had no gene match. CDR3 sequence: CASSLLAGVATQYF. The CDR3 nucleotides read TGTGCCAGCAGCTTACTAGCGGGGGTCGCGACCCAGTACTTC.

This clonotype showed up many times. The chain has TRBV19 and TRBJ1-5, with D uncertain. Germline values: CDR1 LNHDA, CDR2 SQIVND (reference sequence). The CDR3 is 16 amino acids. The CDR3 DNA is TGTGCTGGACTAGTACCCCTGCTTTTGAGCAATCAGCCCCAGCATTTT. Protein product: CAGLVPLLLSNQPQHF.

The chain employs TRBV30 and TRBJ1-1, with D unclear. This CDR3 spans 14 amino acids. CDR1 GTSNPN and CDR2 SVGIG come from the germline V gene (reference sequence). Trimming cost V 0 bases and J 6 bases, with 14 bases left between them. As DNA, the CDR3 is TGTGCCTGGAGTGTGCTCCCTAAAAAGGCTGAAGCTTTCTTT. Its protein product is CAWSVLPKKAEAFF.

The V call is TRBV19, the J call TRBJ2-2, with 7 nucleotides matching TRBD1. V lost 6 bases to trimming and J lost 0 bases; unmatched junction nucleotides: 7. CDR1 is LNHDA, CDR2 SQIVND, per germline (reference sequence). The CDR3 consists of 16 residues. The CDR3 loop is CASSNPGTANTGELFF. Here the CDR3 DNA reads TGTGCCAGTAGCAACCCCGGGACAGCGAACACCGGGGAGCTGTTTTTT.

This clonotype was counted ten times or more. The CDR3 region has the DNA TGTGCCAGCAGCTCAGGTGGGACTAGCGGGGTAAATGAGCAGTTCTTC. Translation: CASSSGGTSGVNEQFF. The chain carries TRBV7-2 and TRBJ2-1; 13 bases match TRBD2. Trimming removed 4 bases from V and 7 bases from J; junction bases left unmatched: 7. This CDR3 has 16 amino acids. From germline, CDR1 is SGHTA and CDR2 FQGNSA.

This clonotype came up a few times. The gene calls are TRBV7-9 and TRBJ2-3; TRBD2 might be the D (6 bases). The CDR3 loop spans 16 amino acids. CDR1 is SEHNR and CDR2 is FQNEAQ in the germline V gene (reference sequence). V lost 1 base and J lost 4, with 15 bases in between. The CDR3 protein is CASSLGFSGSPDTQYF. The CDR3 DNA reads TGTGCCAGCAGCTTAGGCTTTAGCGGATCGCCAGATACGCAGTATTTT.

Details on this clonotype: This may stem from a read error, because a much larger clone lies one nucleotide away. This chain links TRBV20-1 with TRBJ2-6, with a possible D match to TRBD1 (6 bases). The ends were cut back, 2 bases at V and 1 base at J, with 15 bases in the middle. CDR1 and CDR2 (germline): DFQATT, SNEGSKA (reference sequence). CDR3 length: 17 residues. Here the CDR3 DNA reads TGCAGTGCTAGAAGACAGGAGCGAGTATCTGGGGCCAACGTCCTGACTTTC. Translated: CSARRQERVSGANVLTF.

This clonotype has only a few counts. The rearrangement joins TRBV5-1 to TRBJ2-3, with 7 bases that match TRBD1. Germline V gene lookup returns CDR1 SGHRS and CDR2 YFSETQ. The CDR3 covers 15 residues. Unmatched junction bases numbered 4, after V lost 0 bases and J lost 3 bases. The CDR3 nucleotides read TGCGCCAGCAGCTTGGGGCCGACAGGGACAGATACGCAGTATTTT. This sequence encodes CASSLGPTGTDTQYF.

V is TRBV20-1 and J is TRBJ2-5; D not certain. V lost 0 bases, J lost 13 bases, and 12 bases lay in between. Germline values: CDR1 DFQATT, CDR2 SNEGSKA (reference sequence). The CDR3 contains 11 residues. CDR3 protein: CSARDYRLGYF. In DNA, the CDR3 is TGCAGTGCTAGAGATTACCGCCTAGGGTACTTC.

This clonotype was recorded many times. The CDR3 loop reads CASSEAPVAGSVYGYTF. The CDR3 DNA reads as TGTGCCAGCAGTGAAGCGCCGGTGGCAGGGAGCGTCTATGGCTACACCTTC. The rearrangement uses TRBV6-1 and TRBJ1-2, with a possible D match to TRBD1 (5 bases). Germline V CDR1 and CDR2: MNHNS, SASEGT. The germline V and J ends were trimmed by 0 bases and 4 bases, with 18 bases remaining between them. The CDR3 is 17 residues long.

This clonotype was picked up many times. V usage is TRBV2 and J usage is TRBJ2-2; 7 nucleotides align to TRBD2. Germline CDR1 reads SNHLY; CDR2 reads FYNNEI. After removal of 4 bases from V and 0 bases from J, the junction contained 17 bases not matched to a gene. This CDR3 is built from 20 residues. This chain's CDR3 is CASSGDYIPTTFANTGELFF. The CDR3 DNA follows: TGTGCCAGCAGTGGGGACTACATACCAACCACCTTCGCGAACACCGGGGAGCTGTTTTTT.

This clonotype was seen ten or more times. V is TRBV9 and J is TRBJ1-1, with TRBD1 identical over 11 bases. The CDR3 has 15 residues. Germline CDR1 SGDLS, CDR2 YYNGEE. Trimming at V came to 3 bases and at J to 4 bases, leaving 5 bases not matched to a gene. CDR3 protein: CASSAWTGGRTEAFF. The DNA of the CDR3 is TGTGCCAGCAGCGCTTGGACAGGGGGCCGCACTGAAGCTTTCTTT.

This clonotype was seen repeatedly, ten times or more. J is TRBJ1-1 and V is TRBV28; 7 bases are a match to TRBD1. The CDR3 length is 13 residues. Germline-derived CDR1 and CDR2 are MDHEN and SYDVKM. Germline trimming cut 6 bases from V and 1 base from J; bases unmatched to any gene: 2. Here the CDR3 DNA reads TGTGCCAGCAGCCACAGGGGGAACACTGAAGCTTTCTTT. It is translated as CASSHRGNTEAFF.

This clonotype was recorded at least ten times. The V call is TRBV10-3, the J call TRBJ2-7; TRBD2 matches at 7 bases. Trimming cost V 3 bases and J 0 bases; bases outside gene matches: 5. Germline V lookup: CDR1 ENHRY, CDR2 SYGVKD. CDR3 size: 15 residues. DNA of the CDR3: TGTGCCATCAGTGACGCTAGCGGAGCCTCCTACGAGCAGTACTTC. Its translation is CAISDASGASYEQYF.

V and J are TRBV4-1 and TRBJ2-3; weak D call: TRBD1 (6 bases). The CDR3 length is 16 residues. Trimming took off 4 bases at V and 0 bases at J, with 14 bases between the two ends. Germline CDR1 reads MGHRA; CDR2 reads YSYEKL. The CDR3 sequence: CASSLNRVRSTDTQYF. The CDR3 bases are TGCGCCAGCAGCCTCAACAGGGTCCGGAGCACAGATACGCAGTATTTT.

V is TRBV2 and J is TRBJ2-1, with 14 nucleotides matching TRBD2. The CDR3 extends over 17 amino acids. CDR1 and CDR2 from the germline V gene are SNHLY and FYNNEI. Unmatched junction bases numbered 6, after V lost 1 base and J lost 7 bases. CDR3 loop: CASSEGPRLAGGNEQFF. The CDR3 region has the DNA TGTGCCAGCAGTGAAGGCCCACGACTAGCGGGAGGGAATGAGCAGTTCTTC.

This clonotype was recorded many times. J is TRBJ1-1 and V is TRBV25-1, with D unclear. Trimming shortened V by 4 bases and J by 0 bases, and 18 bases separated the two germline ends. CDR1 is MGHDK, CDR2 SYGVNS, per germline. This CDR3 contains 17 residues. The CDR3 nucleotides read TGTGCCAGCAGTGGGGATCCCGGGATTTTAATGAACACTGAAGCTTTCTTT. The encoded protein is CASSGDPGILMNTEAFF.

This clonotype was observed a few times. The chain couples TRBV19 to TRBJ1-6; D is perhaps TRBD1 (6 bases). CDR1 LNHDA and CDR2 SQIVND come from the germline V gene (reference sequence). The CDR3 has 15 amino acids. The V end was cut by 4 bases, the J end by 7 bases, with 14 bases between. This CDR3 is CASSRRQDTNSPLHF. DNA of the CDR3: TGTGCCAGTAGTAGACGACAGGATACAAATTCACCCCTCCACTTT.

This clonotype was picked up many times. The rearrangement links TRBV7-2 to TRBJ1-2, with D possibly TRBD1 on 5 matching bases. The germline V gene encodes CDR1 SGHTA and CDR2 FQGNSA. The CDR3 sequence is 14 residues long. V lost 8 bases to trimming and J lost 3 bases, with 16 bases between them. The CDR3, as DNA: TGTGCCAGCCGTTTTCAGGGTCGGGACTATGGCTACACCTTC. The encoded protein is CASRFQGRDYGYTF.